Detailed here is one T cell receptor beta chain. The sample belongs to a study of blood T cell repertoires in COVID-19. In the source study's methods: Researchers report that nucleated cell counts were estimated from reference gene primer amplification. Produced via immunoSEQ multiplex PCR; TCRdb's table is partial and in-frame only. That table supplies the V and J calls and clone size; D and trimming were determined from the DNA. The sample records 250,000 to 300,000 clones, about 80% being singletons. V was trimmed by 4 bases and J by 10 bases, leaving 12 bases between them. CDR1 SGHDT and CDR2 YYEEEE come from the germline V gene. The CDR3 has 12 residues. Individuals aged 18 to 89 years were recruited from 24 US areas.

The clonotype was recovered from a man younger than 45 with acute COVID-19. Sequenced input: PBMCs or T cells enriched from blood (not recorded which). The chain has TRBV5-6 and TRBJ2-1, with D unresolved. DNA for the CDR3: TGTGCCAGCAGCGGTAACAGCTGGGAGCAGTTCTTC. As protein: CASSGNSWEQFF.